This T cell receptor beta chain was identified during a study of blood T cell repertoires in COVID-19. Study processing details: Amplification of reference gene primers was used by the study to estimate nucleated cell counts. Assay used: immunoSEQ multiplex PCR; TCRdb lists only in-frame clones, some missing. V, J and clone size are those of that table, while D and trimming were read from the DNA. Here the sample spans 25,000 to 35,000 clones, nearly 85% being singletons. V was cut by 0 bases and J by 9 bases, with 17 bases left in between. Germline-derived CDR1 and CDR2 are LGHNA and YNFKEQ. This CDR3 is 16 amino acids long.

This sequence originates from an older man with active COVID-19. Material: peripheral blood. The chain combines TRBV4-2 with TRBJ2-2, with D perhaps matching TRBD1 (5 bases). CDR3 sequence reads: CASSQEELSGHRELFF. The CDR3, as DNA: TGTGCCAGCAGCCAAGAGGAGCTATCAGGACACCGGGAGCTGTTTTTT.